Detailed here is one T cell receptor (beta chain). Additional DNA sequences in this sample encode the identical CDR3. Sequencing used immunoSEQ multiplex PCR; TCRdb keeps in-frame clones, though not all of them. The sample gives 60,000 to 75,000 clones, roughly 89% of which show up once; around 5.5% is in the top ten. Trimming took off 0 bases at V and 2 bases at J, with 9 bases between the two ends. This CDR3 contains 14 residues. Germline CDR1 reads SGHRS; CDR2 reads YFSETQ. This sample stems from a study of control samples from healthy donors and cancer patients. The receptor was derived from a man between 60 and 70 years old with colorectal cancer. The chain is built from TRBV5-1 and TRBJ2-7; D call uncertain. The material sequenced was PBMCs. CDR3 nucleotide sequence: TGCGCCAGCAGCTTGGTCGTCAGTCCCTACGAGCAGTACTTC. Translation gives CASSLVVSPYEQYF.